Included here is one T cell receptor beta chain sequence, with context. Its specificity is unknown. The record originates from a study of identifying expanded T cells in peripheral blood. General study results and limits: Across healthy donors, higher total template counts meant significantly greater approximately two-week count variance.

The protocol was immunoSEQ multiplex PCR, while the TCRdb copy is restricted to in-frame clones and leaves out a portion. The table shows more than 95,000 clones, with 75% to 90% occurring only once. Sequenced sample: blood. The sequence came from a person aged 18 to 70 in good health.

As DNA, the CDR3 is TGTGCCAGCAGTTGGGGAAGCACCGGGGAGCTGTTTTTT. Translated, it gives CASSWGSTGELFF. The chain joins TRBV6-1 to TRBJ2-2, with D unresolved. This CDR3 has 13 residues. Germline lookup yields CDR1 MNHNS and CDR2 SASEGT. Deletions cut 5 bases from V and 4 bases from J, with 8 bases between.